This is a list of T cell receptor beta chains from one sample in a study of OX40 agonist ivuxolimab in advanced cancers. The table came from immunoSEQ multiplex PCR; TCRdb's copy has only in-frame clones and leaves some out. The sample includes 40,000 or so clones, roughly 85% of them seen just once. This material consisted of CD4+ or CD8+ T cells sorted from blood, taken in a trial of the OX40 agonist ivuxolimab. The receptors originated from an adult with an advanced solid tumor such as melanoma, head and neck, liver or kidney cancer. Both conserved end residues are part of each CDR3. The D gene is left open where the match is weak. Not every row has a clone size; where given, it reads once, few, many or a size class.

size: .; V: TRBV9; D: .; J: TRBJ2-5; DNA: TGTGCCAGCAGCGTGCGACCTTCGGAGACCCAGTACTTC; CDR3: CASSVRPSETQYF
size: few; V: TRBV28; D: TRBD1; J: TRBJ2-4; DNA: TGTGCCAGCAGCAGACAGGGGGCTAACATTCAGTACTTC; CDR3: CASSRQGANIQYF
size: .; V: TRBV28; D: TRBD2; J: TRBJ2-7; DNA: TGTGCCAGTAGACTAGCGGGAGCTTACGAGCAGTACTTC; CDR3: CASRLAGAYEQYF
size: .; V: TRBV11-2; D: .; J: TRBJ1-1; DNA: TGTGCCAGCAGTAGAGAATTGAACACTGAAGCTTTCTTT; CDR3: CASSRELNTEAFF
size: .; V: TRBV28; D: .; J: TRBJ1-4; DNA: TGTGCCAGCACGTTCAAGGGGTATGAAAAACTGTTTTTT; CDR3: CASTFKGYEKLFF
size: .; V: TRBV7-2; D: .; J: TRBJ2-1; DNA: TGTGCCAGCAGCCCCATAACCGGTGGGGGAGCCGGGTTCTTC; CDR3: CASSPITGGGAGFF
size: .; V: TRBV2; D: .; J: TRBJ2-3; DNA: TGTGCCAGCAGTCCCGGACTAAACACAGATACGCAGTATTTT; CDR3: CASSPGLNTDTQYF
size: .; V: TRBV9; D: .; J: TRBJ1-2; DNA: TGTGCCAGCAGCTCCTCGTACAGGGCCGGTTACACCTTC; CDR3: CASSSSYRAGYTF
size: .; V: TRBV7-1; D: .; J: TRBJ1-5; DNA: TGTGCCAGCAGCTTACAGTCCTTCGGAAGCAATCAGCCCCAGCATTTT; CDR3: CASSLQSFGSNQPQHF
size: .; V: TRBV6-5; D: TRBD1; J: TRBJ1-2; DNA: TGTGCCAGCAGTATGACAGGGGTGGACTATGGCTACACCTTC; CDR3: CASSMTGVDYGYTF
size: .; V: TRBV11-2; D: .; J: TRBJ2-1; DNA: TGTGCCAGCAGCCTTAGTACCTACAATGAGCAGTTCTTC; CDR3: CASSLSTYNEQFF
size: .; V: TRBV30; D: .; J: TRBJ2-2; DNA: TGTGCCTGGATAGCGGCCGGGGAGCTGTTTTTT; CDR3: CAWIAAGELFF
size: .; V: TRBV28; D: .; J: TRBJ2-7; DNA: TGTGCCAGCAGTTTGTACTACGAGCAGTACTTC; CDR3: CASSLYYEQYF
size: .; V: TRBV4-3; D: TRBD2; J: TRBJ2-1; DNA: TGCGCCAGCAGCCCAACCGCCGGGACTAGCGTGAACAATGAGCAGTTCTTC; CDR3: CASSPTAGTSVNNEQFF
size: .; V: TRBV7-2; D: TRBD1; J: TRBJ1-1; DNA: TGTGCCAGCAGAACAACAGGGGGCACTGAAGCTTTCTTT; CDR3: CASRTTGGTEAFF
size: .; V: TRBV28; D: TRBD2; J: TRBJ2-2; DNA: TGTGCCAGCAGCTTTCCCGGACTAGCCGGGGAGCTGTTTTTT; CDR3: CASSFPGLAGELFF
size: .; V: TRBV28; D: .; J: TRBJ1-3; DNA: TGTGCCACCACTTCCGGGGTGCTTAATGGAAACACCATATATTTT; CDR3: CATTSGVLNGNTIYF
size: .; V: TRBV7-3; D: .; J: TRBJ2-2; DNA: TGTGCCAGCAGCCTCAACAGTGCCTCGAACACCGGGGAGCTGTTTTTT; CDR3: CASSLNSASNTGELFF
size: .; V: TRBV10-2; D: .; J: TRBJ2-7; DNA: TGCGCCAGCAGTGAGACTTACTACGAGCAGTACTTC; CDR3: CASSETYYEQYF
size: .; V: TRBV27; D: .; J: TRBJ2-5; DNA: TGTGCCAGCAGTTTCAGTAGGGCTAGAGAGACCCAGTACTTC; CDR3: CASSFSRARETQYF
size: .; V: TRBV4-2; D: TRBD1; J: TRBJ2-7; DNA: TGTGCCAGCAGCCAAGAACAGGGGCGGACTGGCTACGAGCAGTACTTC; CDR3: CASSQEQGRTGYEQYF
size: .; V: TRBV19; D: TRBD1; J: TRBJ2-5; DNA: TGTGCCAGTAGTATGGGGACAGTTCAAGAGACCCAGTACTTC; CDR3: CASSMGTVQETQYF